The 28 T cell receptor beta chains reported below all come from one sample, sequenced in a study of CD8 T cells in ankylosing spondylitis. Study findings and constraints: Ankylosing spondylitis blood appeared to be characterized by a TCR beta motif of about eight highly homologous variants.

These receptors are not linked to any known antigen. TCRdb analysed the 5' RACE reads with MiXCR anew, one entry per CDR3 protein. The data show approximately 550,000 distinct CDR3 sequences, 9.5% to 15% seen once. The source material was blood, either unsorted or a sorted T cell fraction (not recorded which). The receptors were gathered from a male donor with ankylosing spondylitis.

This clonotype came up many times. The chain couples TRBV29-1 to TRBJ2-3; D could derive from TRBD1 or TRBD2 (5 bases each). From germline, CDR1 is SQVTM and CDR2 ANQGSEA. CDR3 length: 12 residues. Trimming cost V 8 bases and J 0 bases, with 9 bases left between them. This chain's CDR3 is CSFRDSTDTQYF. In DNA form, the CDR3 reads TGCAGCTTCCGGGACAGCACAGATACGCAGTATTTT.

The chain couples TRBV7-9 to TRBJ1-2, with D possibly matching TRBD1 (6 bases). This CDR3 region has 15 residues. The V end lost 1 base, the J end lost 4 bases, and 13 bases lay between the germline ends. Per germline, CDR1 SEHNR and CDR2 FQNEAQ (reference sequence). CDR3 loop: CASSLGNRARYGYTF. CDR3 DNA sequence: TGTGCCAGCAGCTTAGGGAACAGGGCCCGCTATGGCTACACCTTC. Full variable domain (remainder filled in from reference TRBV7-9 and TRBJ1-2): DTGVSQNPRHKITKRGQNVTFRCDPISEHNRLYWYRQTLGQGPEFLTYFQNEAQLEKSRLLSDRFSAERPKGSFSTLEIQRTEQGDSAMYLCASSLGNRARYGYTFGSGTRLTVV.

This clonotype was seen only a few times. The chain has TRBV9 and TRBJ2-3; 10 positions agree with TRBD2. Germline assignment: CDR1 SGDLS and CDR2 YYNGEE. This CDR3 is 16 amino acids long. The junction had 11 bases not matched to a gene; V was cut back by 3 bases and J by 7 bases. The CDR3 DNA follows: TGTGCCAGCAGCGGAAGAGCGGGAGGGCCCTCATATACGCAGTATTTT. Its translation: CASSGRAGGPSYTQYF.

CDR3 amino acids: CSARPTRTGISYEQYV. The CDR3 DNA sequence: TGCAGTGCTAGACCTACCCGGACAGGGATCTCCTACGAGCAGTACGTC. The V call is TRBV20-1, the J call TRBJ2-7, with 8 bases that match TRBD1. Trimming cost V 2 bases and J 0 bases; bases outside gene matches: 9. CDR3 size: 16 residues. CDR1 is DFQATT and CDR2 is SNEGSKA in the germline V gene (reference sequence).

This clonotype has a count of ten or more. V usage is TRBV5-1 and J usage is TRBJ1-5; TRBD1 is a possible D gene (6 bases). Trimming shortened V by 2 bases and J by 5 bases, and 11 bases separated the two germline ends. There are 14 residues in the CDR3. Germline loops: CDR1 SGHRS, CDR2 YFSETQ. The CDR3 sequence is CASSFSGGDQPQHF. Here the CDR3 DNA reads TGCGCCAGCAGCTTCAGTGGGGGCGATCAGCCCCAGCATTTT.

This clonotype was observed a handful of times. The chain employs TRBV20-1 and TRBJ2-5; 7 nucleotides agree with TRBD2. With 6 bases clipped from V and 1 base from J, the junction kept 5 bases outside the gene matches. Per the germline V gene, CDR1 is DFQATT and CDR2 is SNEGSKA (reference sequence). This CDR3 contains 13 residues. CDR3: CSAKREVQETQYF. The CDR3 coding sequence is TGCAGTGCAAAGCGGGAAGTCCAAGAGACCCAGTACTTC.

This chain links TRBV5-1 with TRBJ1-6, with 8 bases identical to TRBD1. This CDR3 has 16 amino acids. Unmatched junction bases numbered 10, after V lost 4 bases and J lost 7 bases. In germline, CDR1 is SGHRS, CDR2 YFSETQ. DNA of the CDR3: TGCGCCAGCAGCCCGGACGGACAGGGCACAAATTCACCCCTCCACTTT. It codes for CASSPDGQGTNSPLHF.

This clonotype showed up just a few times. V is TRBV4-1 and J is TRBJ2-1; D is unclear. This CDR3 comprises 14 residues. Trimming stripped 4 bases from V and 7 bases from J, with 14 bases between. CDR1 MGHRA and CDR2 YSYEKL come from the germline V gene. The CDR3 region is CASSPVPKRNEQFF. CDR3 nucleotides: TGCGCCAGCAGCCCCGTACCAAAGAGGAATGAGCAGTTCTTC.

The table lists this clonotype with many counts. The chain uses TRBV5-1 and TRBJ2-7; D is uncertain. Trimming cost V 4 bases and J 3 bases, with 8 bases left between them. Per germline, CDR1 SGHRS and CDR2 YFSETQ. This CDR3 contains 12 residues. CDR3 loop: CASSASGYEQYF. For the CDR3, the DNA is TGCGCCAGCAGCGCATCAGGCTACGAGCAGTACTTC.

This clonotype has a handful of counts. This chain connects TRBV11-1 to TRBJ2-1; 7 bases align to TRBD2. Germline trimming cut 1 base from V and 3 bases from J; bases unmatched to any gene: 12. Germline V gene sequence: CDR1 SGHAT, CDR2 FQDESV (reference sequence). The length of the CDR3 is 18 residues. CDR3 in amino acids: CASSLVERDAAFYNEQFF. In DNA form, the CDR3 reads TGTGCCAGCAGCTTAGTAGAGCGGGACGCCGCTTTCTACAATGAGCAGTTCTTC.

The chain joins TRBV6-1 to TRBJ2-1; TRBD1 agrees at 7 bases. This CDR3 is built from 13 residues. The V gene end was trimmed by 8 bases and the J gene end by 15 bases; junction bases not matched to a gene: 16. Germline V lookup: CDR1 MNHNS, CDR2 SASEGT. The CDR3 protein is CASGEAFRDSGFF. The CDR3, as DNA: TGTGCCAGCGGGGAAGCCTTCCGGGACAGTGGGTTCTTC.

This clonotype has more than one count but fewer than ten. The chain links TRBV12-3 or TRBV12-4 to TRBJ1-2, with D tentatively TRBD1 (6 bases). The CDR3 contains 14 residues. The V and J ends lost 3 bases and 4 bases respectively, with 12 bases between them. CDR3 amino acids: CASSLTGKPYGYTF. The CDR3 nucleotides are TGTGCCAGCAGTTTGACAGGAAAGCCCTATGGCTACACCTTC.

This clonotype was detected ten times or more. The chain is built from TRBV29-1 and TRBJ1-5; D perhaps matches TRBD1 (6 bases). CDR1 is SQVTM, CDR2 ANQGSEA, per germline. The CDR3 is 14 amino acids. The ends were cut back, 2 bases at V and 5 bases at J, with 13 bases in the middle. The CDR3 DNA reads as TGCAGCGTTGAAAACTTGCAGGGGCATCAGCCCCAGCATTTT. Translation gives CSVENLQGHQPQHF. Combining the CDR3 with reference TRBV29-1 and TRBJ1-5 gives the whole variable domain SAVISQKPSRDICQRGTSLTIQCQVDSQVTMMFWYRQQPGQSLTLIATANQGSEATYESGFVIDKFPISRPNLTFSTLTVSNMSPEDSSIYLCSVENLQGHQPQHFGDGTRLSIL.

The sample holds a few counts of this clonotype. The chain recombines TRBV2 with TRBJ2-3, with TRBD1 as a possible D gene (6 bases). The V gene's germline CDR1 is SNHLY and CDR2 FYNNEI. V lost 9 bases to trimming and J lost 6 bases, with 19 bases between them. The CDR3 runs 14 residues. The CDR3 spells CARAGAGTWDTQYF. Here the CDR3 DNA reads TGTGCCAGGGCCGGCGCAGGGACATGGGATACGCAGTATTTT.

This rearrangement joins TRBV7-9 to TRBJ2-2; tentative D call: TRBD1 (5 bases). Germline CDR1 reads SEHNR; CDR2 reads FQNEAQ (reference sequence). The CDR3 totals 16 residues. Trimming took off 5 bases at V and 4 bases at J, with 17 bases between the two ends. CDR3 bases: TGTGCCAGCAGCCCTCGGACAAGGGTGAGCACCGGGGAGCTGTTTTTT. Protein: CASSPRTRVSTGELFF.

This clonotype turned up a few times. V gene TRBV7-2 combines with J gene TRBJ2-1, with 8 bases that match TRBD2. The CDR3 loop spans 14 amino acids. With 7 bases clipped from V and 5 bases from J, the junction kept 7 bases outside the gene matches. Germline V gene lookup returns CDR1 SGHTA and CDR2 FQGNSA. The CDR3 reads CASTSLAGNNEQFF. The CDR3 bases are TGTGCCAGCACAAGTCTAGCGGGTAACAATGAGCAGTTCTTC.

This clonotype was detected a few times. J is TRBJ2-1 and V is TRBV25-1, with D maybe TRBD1 (6 bases). This CDR3 has 11 amino acids. Trimming pared 4 bases from V and 10 bases from J, leaving 8 bases between. The germline CDR1 and CDR2 sequences are MGHDK and SYGVNS. CDR3 residues: CASSATGEQFF. CDR3 DNA: TGTGCCAGCAGTGCCACAGGGGAGCAGTTCTTC.

This rearrangement joins TRBV12-3 or TRBV12-4 to TRBJ1-5; TRBD1 aligns across 7 bases. The CDR3 loop spans 13 amino acids. Unmatched junction bases numbered 12, after V lost 10 bases and J lost 9 bases. The DNA for the CDR3 is TGTGCCATCGATTTAACAGGGGTAGGGCCCCAGCATTTT. This encodes CAIDLTGVGPQHF.

The chain carries TRBV20-1 and TRBJ1-1, with D maybe TRBD1 (6 bases). Germline V gene lookup returns CDR1 DFQATT and CDR2 SNEGSKA (reference sequence). V lost 6 bases and J 2 bases, leaving 10 bases between the germline ends. The CDR3 totals 12 residues. CDR3 sequence reads: CSAPDRNTEAFF. CDR3 coding DNA: TGCAGTGCCCCGGACAGAAACACTGAAGCTTTCTTT.

This clonotype occurred many times. The genes are TRBV24-1 and TRBJ2-5; the match to TRBD2 covers 7 bases. This CDR3 has 15 amino acids. The germline V gene has CDR1 KGHDR and CDR2 SFDVKD. V lost 5 bases to trimming and J lost 5 bases; unmatched junction nucleotides: 10. As DNA, the CDR3 is TGTGCCACCAGTGCTCACCGGGAGGTTGGGGAGACCCAGTACTTC. This translates into CATSAHREVGETQYF.

This clonotype was found a few times. V and J are TRBV18 and TRBJ1-2; unclear D gene. There are 14 residues in the CDR3. V lost 2 bases and J 6 bases, leaving 13 bases between the germline ends. Germline V CDR1 and CDR2: KGHSH, LQKENI. CDR3 DNA sequence: TGTGCCAGCTCACCAATCTTACACATCAATGGCTACACCTTC. Translation: CASSPILHINGYTF.

As regards this clonotype: An end of the junction differs from the germline gene, which may be a read error. J is TRBJ2-5 and V is TRBV20-1, with TRBD2 matching 11 bases. Germline V gene sequence: CDR1 DFQATT, CDR2 SNEGSKA (reference sequence). The CDR3 runs 14 residues. The CDR3 is CCARASGRTETQYF. The CDR3 bases are TGCTGTGCTAGGGCTAGCGGGAGGACTGAGACCCAGTACTTC.

The rearrangement joins TRBV6-1 to TRBJ2-1; 8 bases fit TRBD2. The germline V gene encodes CDR1 MNHNS and CDR2 SASEGT. Germline trimming cut 6 bases from V and 2 bases from J; bases unmatched to any gene: 15. The CDR3 is 18 residues long. The CDR3 sequence: CASRVASGRASTYNEQFF. CDR3 sequence (DNA): TGTGCCAGCAGAGTTGCTAGCGGGCGTGCCTCTACCTACAATGAGCAGTTCTTC.

The chain combines TRBV27 with TRBJ2-1; D is unresolved. Trimming stripped 8 bases from V and 3 bases from J, with 14 bases between. Germline V gene sequence: CDR1 MNHEY, CDR2 SMNVEV (reference sequence). The CDR3 has 14 amino acids. CDR3 DNA sequence: TGTGCCAGCGCCGCACAGAATCTCTACAATGAGCAGTTCTTC. Translation: CASAAQNLYNEQFF.

The rearrangement links TRBV5-1 to TRBJ2-1, with 8 positions matching TRBD2. Per the germline V gene, CDR1 is SGHRS and CDR2 is YFSETQ. CDR3 size: 14 residues. V was pared by 6 bases and J by 3 bases, with 5 bases of the junction left unmatched. This CDR3 is CASTSGSIYNEQFF. DNA for the CDR3: TGCGCCAGCACCAGCGGGAGCATCTACAATGAGCAGTTCTTC.

This clonotype came up many times. The V and J genes are TRBV20-1 and TRBJ1-1; D is ambiguous. This CDR3 contains 13 residues. Germline V CDR1 and CDR2: DFQATT, SNEGSKA (reference sequence). The ends were cut back, 6 bases at V and 5 bases at J, with 16 bases in the middle. Here the CDR3 reads CSARYSIGTEAFF. Written as DNA, the CDR3 is TGCAGTGCAAGGTACAGCATCGGAACTGAAGCTTTCTTT.

In this sample, this clonotype turned up many times. This sequence joins TRBV3-1 and TRBJ2-2; TRBD1 aligns across 7 bases. The CDR3 has 14 amino acids. Trimming at V came to 8 bases and at J to 1 base, leaving 4 bases not matched to a gene. Germline V gene data show CDR1 as LGHDT and CDR2 as YNNKEL (reference sequence). The CDR3 loop is CASSQGRNTGELFF. DNA for the CDR3: TGTGCCAGCTCACAGGGGCGGAACACCGGGGAGCTGTTTTTT. Complete variable domain (other parts from reference TRBV3-1 and TRBJ2-2): DTAVSQTPKYLVTQMGNDKSIKCEQNLGHDTMYWYKQDSKKFLKIMFSYNNKELIINETVPNRFSPKSPDKAHLNLHINSLELGDSAVYFCASSQGRNTGELFFGEGSRLTVL.

The chain carries TRBV20-1 and TRBJ1-5; 7 nucleotides agree with TRBD1. From germline, CDR1 is DFQATT and CDR2 SNEGSKA (reference sequence). This CDR3 has 14 amino acids. V lost 6 bases, J lost 2 bases, and 7 bases stayed unmatched. The DNA for the CDR3 is TGCAGTGCCCACAGGGGTTTTGGCAATCAGCCCCAGCATTTT. Protein product: CSAHRGFGNQPQHF.